These 4 T cell receptor beta chains were all obtained from the same sample, sequenced in a study of PD-L1 blockade in urothelial cancer. Generated by immunoSEQ multiplex PCR, the TCRdb table keeps only in-frame clones and is missing some. The sample lists under 100,000 clones, around 76% occurring once. The material was PBMCs, obtained around atezolizumab (anti-PD-L1) treatment. The source of these receptors is a man in his sixties or seventies with urothelial cancer.

The J gene is TRBJ1-5, the V gene TRBV30; D is possibly TRBD1 (5 bases). The CDR3 sequence is 13 residues long. The V gene's germline CDR1 is GTSNPN and CDR2 SVGIG (reference sequence). V was pared by 4 bases and J by 6 bases, with 13 bases between. CDR3 sequence: CAWNGAKSQPQHF. The CDR3 nucleotides are TGTGCCTGGAATGGGGCAAAGAGTCAGCCCCAGCATTTT.

This chain connects TRBV18 to TRBJ1-3; 8 bases are shared with TRBD1. CDR1 is KGHSH and CDR2 is LQKENI in the germline V gene. This CDR3 is 20 amino acids long. Trimming cost V 0 bases and J 1 base; bases outside gene matches: 14. CDR3 protein: CASSPPNRQGISDSGNTIYF. In DNA form, the CDR3 reads TGTGCCAGCTCACCACCTAACCGACAGGGGATCAGTGATTCTGGAAACACCATATATTTT.

The V and J genes are TRBV1 and TRBJ2-2; the table's D call, TRBD2, has no DNA check behind it. TRBV1 is a pseudogene segment. This CDR3 contains 19 residues. The CDR3 reads CTSSQSAASGAGGTGELFF. In DNA, the CDR3 is TGCACCAGCAGCCAGTCGGCGGCTAGCGGGGCCGGAGGCACCGGGGAGCTGTTTTTT.

The chain carries TRBV19 and TRBJ2-7, with TRBD2 as a possible D gene (6 bases). V lost 4 bases and J lost 4, with 11 bases in between. CDR3 length equals 13 residues. Germline V gives CDR1 LNHDA, CDR2 SQIVND (reference sequence). CDR3 sequence: CASSSQGGYEQYF. The CDR3 nucleotides read TGTGCCAGTAGTAGCCAGGGAGGTTACGAGCAGTACTTC. The full variable domain, with the rest looked up from reference TRBV19 and TRBJ2-7, is DGGITQSPKYLFRKEGQNVTLSCEQNLNHDAMYWYRQDPGQGLRLIYYSQIVNDFQKGDIAEGYSVSREKKESFPLTVTSAQKNPTAFYLCASSSQGGYEQYFGPGTRLTVT.